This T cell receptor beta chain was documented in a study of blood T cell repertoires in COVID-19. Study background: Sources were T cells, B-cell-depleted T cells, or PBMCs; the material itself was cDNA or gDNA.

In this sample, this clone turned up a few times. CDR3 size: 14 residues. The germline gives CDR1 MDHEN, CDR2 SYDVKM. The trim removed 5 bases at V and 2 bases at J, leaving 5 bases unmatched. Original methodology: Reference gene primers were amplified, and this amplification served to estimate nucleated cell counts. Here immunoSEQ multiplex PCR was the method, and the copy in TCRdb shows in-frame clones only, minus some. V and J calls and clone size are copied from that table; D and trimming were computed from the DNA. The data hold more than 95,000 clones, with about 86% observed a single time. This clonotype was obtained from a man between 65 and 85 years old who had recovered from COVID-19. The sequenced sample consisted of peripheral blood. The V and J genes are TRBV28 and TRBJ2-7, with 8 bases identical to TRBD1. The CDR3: CASSLMTGAYEQYF. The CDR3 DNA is TGTGCCAGCAGTCTCATGACAGGGGCCTACGAGCAGTACTTC.